One and the same sample provided the 29 T cell receptor beta chains below, sequenced in a study of cytomegalovirus exposure and HLA in healthy donors. With 60 Vbeta and 13 Jbeta primers, the PCR was carried out. Clones were sequenced by immunoSEQ multiplex PCR, and TCRdb holds only the in-frame ones, with some missing. The table includes over 200,000 clones, approximately 78% detected once. The sequencing sample was made of PBMCs. These receptors were obtained from a male donor in good health and CMV-seronegative.

A word on this clone: A read error may account for a junction end that differs from germline. The genes are TRBV7-9 and TRBJ1-1, with 8 positions matching TRBD1. The CDR3 has 16 amino acids. Germline V CDR1 and CDR2: SEHNR, FQNEAQ (reference sequence). The CDR3 loop is CSSSQVTGGPNTEAFF. The CDR3 region has the DNA TGTTCCAGCAGCCAAGTAACAGGGGGACCGAACACTGAAGCTTTCTTT. Drawing the rest from reference TRBV7-9 and TRBJ1-1, the complete variable domain is DTGVSQNPRHKITKRGQNVTFRCDPISEHNRLYWYRQTLGQGPEFLTYFQNEAQLEKSRLLSDRFSAERPKGSFSTLEIQRTEQGDSAMYLCSSSQVTGGPNTEAFFGQGTRLTVV.

The V gene is TRBV7-9, the J gene TRBJ2-7, with 13 nucleotides matching TRBD2. CDR3 size: 17 residues. Trimming at V came to 5 bases and at J to 1 base, leaving 8 bases not matched to a gene. Germline V CDR1 and CDR2: SEHNR, FQNEAQ (reference sequence). CDR3 bases: TGTGCCAGCAGCCCAGCCGGGGGACTAGCGGGATCCTACGAGCAGTACTTC. Protein: CASSPAGGLAGSYEQYF.

The chain is built from TRBV6-5 and TRBJ1-5; maybe TRBD1 (5 bases). Trimming removed 5 bases from V and 0 bases from J, with 11 bases in between. The CDR3 contains 15 residues. Germline V gene lookup returns CDR1 MNHEY and CDR2 SVGAGI. In DNA form, the CDR3 reads TGTGCCAGCAGTAAGACAGAGAATAGCAATCAGCCCCAGCATTTT. Translating gives CASSKTENSNQPQHF.

The J gene is TRBJ2-7, the V gene TRBV28, with a tentative D call TRBD1 (5 bases). The germline V and J ends were trimmed by 1 base and 0 bases, with 10 bases remaining between them. CDR1 is MDHEN, CDR2 SYDVKM, per germline. The CDR3 is made up of 15 amino acids. This CDR3 reads CASSLYTGFSYEQYF. The CDR3 DNA reads as TGTGCCAGCAGTTTATATACAGGATTCTCCTACGAGCAGTACTTC.

The V and J genes are TRBV10-3 and TRBJ2-5; D uncertain. This CDR3 contains 14 residues. Germline lookup yields CDR1 ENHRY and CDR2 SYGVKD. V dropped 0 bases and J dropped 5 bases, with 10 bases sitting between them. The CDR3 here is CAISESIGLETQYF. The CDR3 DNA is TGTGCCATCAGTGAGTCGATTGGGCTGGAGACCCAGTACTTC.

The chain couples TRBV4-2 to TRBJ2-2; the match to TRBD1 covers 10 bases. The CDR3 is made up of 17 amino acids. The ends lost 2 bases at V and 8 bases at J; junction bases unmatched: 11. Germline V CDR1 and CDR2: LGHNA, YNFKEQ. The CDR3 sequence: CASSQSKTGGAIGELFF. CDR3 coding DNA: TGTGCCAGCAGCCAATCTAAGACAGGGGGCGCGATTGGGGAGCTGTTTTTT.

This rearrangement joins TRBV4-1 to TRBJ2-5; 7 nucleotides agree with TRBD1. Unmatched junction bases numbered 3, after V lost 5 bases and J lost 3 bases. Per the germline V gene, CDR1 is MGHRA and CDR2 is YSYEKL. CDR3 length: 13 amino acids. The CDR3 is CASSTGTEETQYF. In nucleotides, the CDR3 is TGCGCCAGCAGCACTGGGACAGAAGAGACCCAGTACTTC.

A remark on this clone: In the same sample, other DNA sequences code for this CDR3. The chain couples TRBV6-5 to TRBJ2-7; 7 bases are shared with TRBD2. Germline loops: CDR1 MNHEY, CDR2 SVGAGI. This CDR3 contains 13 residues. J gave up 4 bases and V 2 bases, and 2 bases lay outside the gene matches. This chain's CDR3 is CASSYGRGYEQYF. The CDR3 bases are TGTGCCAGCAGTTACGGGAGGGGTTACGAGCAGTACTTC.

This chain connects TRBV7-2 to TRBJ1-2; maybe TRBD1 (6 bases). CDR3 size: 17 residues. Germline CDR1 SGHTA, CDR2 FQGNSA. Trimming pared 2 bases from V and 5 bases from J, leaving 21 bases between. The CDR3 loop is CASSLMPGRGGRYGYTF. As DNA, the CDR3 is TGTGCCAGCAGCTTAATGCCAGGGCGGGGGGGGCGATATGGCTACACCTTC. Using reference TRBV7-2 and TRBJ1-2 for the parts outside the CDR3, the full variable domain is GAGVSQSPSNKVTEKGKDVELRCDPISGHTALYWYRQSLGQGLEFLIYFQGNSAPDKSGLPSDRFSAERTGGSVSTLTIQRTQQEDSAVYLCASSLMPGRGGRYGYTFGSGTRLTVV.

The V call is TRBV18, the J call TRBJ1-1; TRBD1 might be the D (5 bases). Per the germline V gene, CDR1 is KGHSH and CDR2 is LQKENI. The CDR3 contains 14 residues. Trimming took off 1 base at V and 1 base at J, with 7 bases between the two ends. The CDR3: CASSPQGQNTEAFF. CDR3 in DNA: TGTGCCAGCTCACCACAGGGGCAGAACACTGAAGCTTTCTTT.

The chain combines TRBV19 with TRBJ1-1; D call uncertain. V was pared by 6 bases and J by 4 bases, with 12 bases between. This CDR3 has 13 amino acids. Germline V CDR1 and CDR2: LNHDA, SQIVND (reference sequence). The CDR3 DNA reads TGTGCCAGTAGCGCCGCACGGGGCACTGAAGCTTTCTTT. Encoded protein: CASSAARGTEAFF.

The sample holds one count of this clone. The chain joins TRBV15 to TRBJ2-1, with TRBD2 identical over 7 bases. Losses at the gene ends were 0 bases for V and 16 bases for J; bases not matched to a gene: 6. This CDR3 comprises 12 residues. The germline gives CDR1 LNHNV, CDR2 YYDKDF (reference sequence). The CDR3 nucleotides read TGTGCCACCAGCAGAGAGGGGCGGGAGCGTTTCTTC. It is translated as CATSREGRERFF. Full variable domain (outside the CDR3, taken from reference TRBV15 and TRBJ2-1): DAMVIQNPRYQVTQFGKPVTLSCSQTLNHNVMYWYQQKSSQAPKLLFHYYDKDFNNEADTPDNFQSRRPNTSFCFLDIRSPGLGDTAMYLCATSREGRERFFGPGTRLTVL.

The table lists this clone with a few counts. The V gene is TRBV28, the J gene TRBJ2-7; 7 bases match TRBD1. This CDR3 is built from 11 residues. The ends lost 8 bases at V and 2 bases at J; junction bases unmatched: 0. The V gene's germline CDR1 is MDHEN and CDR2 SYDVKM. CDR3 region: CASGTAYEQYF. Written as DNA, the CDR3 is TGTGCCAGCGGGACAGCCTACGAGCAGTACTTC.

V and J are TRBV6-6 and TRBJ2-1, with TRBD1 identical over 8 bases. Per germline, CDR1 MNHNY and CDR2 SVGAGI (reference sequence). Germline trimming cut 6 bases from V and 8 bases from J; bases unmatched to any gene: 12. This CDR3 spans 15 amino acids. CDR3 sequence (DNA): TGTGCCAGCAGCCCACTAGGACAGGGTTTGGATGAGCAGTTCTTC. Protein product: CASSPLGQGLDEQFF.

The chain is built from TRBV2 and TRBJ2-7; 7 bases match TRBD1. CDR1 is SNHLY and CDR2 is FYNNEI in the germline V gene. This CDR3 region has 14 residues. Unmatched junction bases numbered 5, after V lost 6 bases and J lost 0 bases. The CDR3 loop reads CASRGQSSSYEQYF. As DNA, the CDR3 is TGTGCCAGCAGGGGACAGTCGAGCTCCTACGAGCAGTACTTC.

J is TRBJ2-5 and V is TRBV6-1; D is unclear. In germline, CDR1 is MNHNS, CDR2 SASEGT. Trimming removed 7 bases from V and 1 base from J, with 16 bases in between. CDR3 size: 15 residues. The CDR3, as DNA: TGTGCCAGCACCGTCTGGGCAGCTCCCCAAGAGACCCAGTACTTC. Its translation is CASTVWAAPQETQYF.

The chain has TRBV30 and TRBJ2-5; the D gene is possibly TRBD2 (6 bases). Looked up from germline, CDR1 is GTSNPN and CDR2 is SVGIG (reference sequence). The CDR3 loop spans 14 amino acids. The V end lost 0 bases, the J end lost 1 base, and 9 bases lay between the germline ends. The CDR3 DNA sequence: TGTGCCTGGAGTGTAAGGGAGGCCCAAGAGACCCAGTACTTC. Residues: CAWSVREAQETQYF.

This sequence joins TRBV19 and TRBJ2-1, with D possibly being TRBD2 (5 bases). The CDR3 is 16 residues long. Germline-derived CDR1 and CDR2 are LNHDA and SQIVND (reference sequence). The V and J ends lost 3 bases and 9 bases respectively, with 21 bases between them. The CDR3: CASSISPPPLEGEQFF. The CDR3 DNA is TGTGCCAGTAGTATCTCTCCTCCCCCCTTAGAGGGTGAGCAGTTCTTC.

V is TRBV14 and J is TRBJ2-7; tentative D call: TRBD1 (5 bases). Trimming cost V 2 bases and J 6 bases, with 17 bases left between them. The germline V gene encodes CDR1 SGHDN and CDR2 FVKESK. The CDR3 consists of 15 residues. CDR3 residues: CASSQNTGPSTEQYF. The CDR3, as DNA: TGTGCCAGCAGCCAAAACACAGGTCCCTCTACCGAGCAGTACTTC.

This clone was counted a few times. V gene TRBV4-1 combines with J gene TRBJ1-5, with TRBD1 matching over 8 bases. V trimming: 3 bases; J trimming: 6 bases; junction bases outside the gene matches: 7. This CDR3 has 15 amino acids. From germline, CDR1 is MGHRA and CDR2 YSYEKL. DNA of the CDR3: TGCGCCAGCAGCCAGACACCAGGGGGCCCTCAGCCCCAGCATTTT. The encoded protein is CASSQTPGGPQPQHF.

The J gene is TRBJ2-3, the V gene TRBV5-4; possible D gene TRBD2, 6 bases. Germline V lookup: CDR1 SGHNT, CDR2 YYREEE (reference sequence). Deletions cut 0 bases from V and 3 bases from J, with 11 bases between. CDR3 length: 15 amino acids. The CDR3, as DNA: TGTGCCAGCAGCTTGGACGGGAGTGGGACAGATACGCAGTATTTT. It codes for CASSLDGSGTDTQYF.

The chain is built from TRBV5-1 and TRBJ1-4; TRBD1 agrees at 8 bases. The CDR3 length is 15 residues. Germline CDR1 SGHRS, CDR2 YFSETQ. Losses at the gene ends were 4 bases for V and 8 bases for J; bases not matched to a gene: 10. CDR3 residues: CASSLAPDRAEKLFF. CDR3 bases: TGCGCCAGCAGCCTAGCTCCGGACAGGGCAGAAAAACTGTTTTTT.

V gene TRBV9 combines with J gene TRBJ2-3, with D tentatively TRBD2 (6 bases). From germline, CDR1 is SGDLS and CDR2 YYNGEE. V shed 0 bases and J shed 1 base, with 9 bases lying between them. CDR3 length: 15 residues. CDR3 coding DNA: TGTGCCAGCAGCGTAGCCGCGGGGCGCACAGATACGCAGTATTTT. This translates into CASSVAAGRTDTQYF.

The gene calls are TRBV6-6 and TRBJ1-1, with D perhaps TRBD1 (5 bases). The CDR3 length is 14 residues. CDR1 MNHNY and CDR2 SVGAGI come from the germline V gene (reference sequence). V lost 6 bases to trimming and J lost 4 bases, with 15 bases between them. CDR3 in amino acids: CASSPIGAGTEAFF. The CDR3 DNA reads as TGTGCCAGCAGCCCTATTGGGGCAGGCACTGAAGCTTTCTTT.

The chain joins TRBV28 to TRBJ2-3; 7 bases match TRBD2. The junction had 3 bases not matched to a gene; V was cut back by 2 bases and J by 4 bases. This CDR3 is built from 14 residues. Germline loops: CDR1 MDHEN, CDR2 SYDVKM. The DNA for the CDR3 is TGTGCCAGCAGTTTAGCGGGAGCCGCAGATACGCAGTATTTT. Its translation: CASSLAGAADTQYF. Variable domain in full (rest from reference TRBV28 and TRBJ2-3): DVKVTQSSRYLVKRTGEKVFLECVQDMDHENMFWYRQDPGLGLRLIYFSYDVKMKEKGDIPEGYSVSREKKERFSLILESASTNQTSMYLCASSLAGAADTQYFGPGTRLTVL.

The chain has TRBV6-1 and TRBJ2-7; 9 bases are a match to TRBD2. J was trimmed by 4 bases and V by 3 bases; bases with no gene match: 7. In germline, CDR1 is MNHNS, CDR2 SASEGT. CDR3 length: 15 amino acids. The CDR3 protein is CASSDLLAGTYEQYF. The CDR3 DNA follows: TGTGCCAGCAGTGACCTCCTAGCGGGGACTTACGAGCAGTACTTC.

The V call is TRBV14, the J call TRBJ2-4; perhaps TRBD1 as D (6 bases). The CDR3 spans 16 residues. V lost 3 bases, J lost 9 bases, and 21 bases lay in between. Germline V CDR1 and CDR2: SGHDN, FVKESK. The DNA of the CDR3 is TGTGCCAGCAGCCACTTGACGGCAGGGGCTAATGCCATTCAGTACTTC. Residues: CASSHLTAGANAIQYF.

V usage is TRBV4-2 and J usage is TRBJ2-7; 9 bases agree with TRBD1. Losses at the gene ends were 0 bases for V and 4 bases for J; bases not matched to a gene: 4. In germline, CDR1 is LGHNA, CDR2 YNFKEQ. The CDR3 length is 15 residues. CDR3 DNA sequence: TGTGCCAGCAGCCAAGACAGGACAGGGGCTTACGAGCAGTACTTC. Translated, it gives CASSQDRTGAYEQYF.

This chain connects TRBV9 to TRBJ1-1, with TRBD1 as a possible D gene (6 bases). Trimming pared 5 bases from V and 2 bases from J, leaving 16 bases between. Germline V lookup: CDR1 SGDLS, CDR2 YYNGEE. The CDR3 spans 15 residues. This CDR3 reads CASSRQGGGNTEAFF. In DNA form, the CDR3 reads TGTGCCAGCAGTAGGCAGGGAGGGGGAAACACTGAAGCTTTCTTT.